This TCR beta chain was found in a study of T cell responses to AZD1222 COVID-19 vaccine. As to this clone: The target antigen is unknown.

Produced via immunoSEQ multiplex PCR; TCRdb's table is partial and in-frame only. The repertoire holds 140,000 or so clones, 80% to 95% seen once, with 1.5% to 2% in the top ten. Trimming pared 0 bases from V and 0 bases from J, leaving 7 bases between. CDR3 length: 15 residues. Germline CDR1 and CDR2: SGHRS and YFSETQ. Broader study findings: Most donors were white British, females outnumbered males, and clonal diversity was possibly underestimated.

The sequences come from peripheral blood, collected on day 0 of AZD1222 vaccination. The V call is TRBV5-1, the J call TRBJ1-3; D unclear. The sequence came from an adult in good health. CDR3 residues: CASSLDGSSGNTIYF. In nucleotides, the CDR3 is TGCGCCAGCAGCTTGGACGGAAGCTCTGGAAACACCATATATTTT.